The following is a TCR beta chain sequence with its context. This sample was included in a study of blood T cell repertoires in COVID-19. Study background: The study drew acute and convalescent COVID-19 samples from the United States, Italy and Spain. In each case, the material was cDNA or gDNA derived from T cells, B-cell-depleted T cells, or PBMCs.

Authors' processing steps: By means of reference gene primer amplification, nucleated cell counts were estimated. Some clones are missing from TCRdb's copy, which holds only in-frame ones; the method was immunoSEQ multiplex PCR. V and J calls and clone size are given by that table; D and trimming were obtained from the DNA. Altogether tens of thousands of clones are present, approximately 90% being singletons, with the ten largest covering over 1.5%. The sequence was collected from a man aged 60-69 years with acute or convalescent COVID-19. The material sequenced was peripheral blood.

The CDR3 nucleotides read TGTGCCAGCAGCTTTTTAAGGACAGGGGGCAATTCACCCCTCCACTTT. Encoded protein: CASSFLRTGGNSPLHF. The V call is TRBV5-8, the J call TRBJ1-6; 11 bases fit TRBD1. CDR1 and CDR2 from the germline V gene are SGHTS and YDEGEE. This CDR3 has 16 residues. J was trimmed by 7 bases and V by 2 bases; bases with no gene match: 5.